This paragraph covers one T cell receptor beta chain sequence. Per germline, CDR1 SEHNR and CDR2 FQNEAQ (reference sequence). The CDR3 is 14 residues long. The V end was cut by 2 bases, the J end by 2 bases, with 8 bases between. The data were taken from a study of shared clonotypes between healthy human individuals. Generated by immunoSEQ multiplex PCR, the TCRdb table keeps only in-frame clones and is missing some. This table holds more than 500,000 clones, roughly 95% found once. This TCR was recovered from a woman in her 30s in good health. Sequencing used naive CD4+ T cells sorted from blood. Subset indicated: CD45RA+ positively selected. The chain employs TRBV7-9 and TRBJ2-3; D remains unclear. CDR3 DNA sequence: TGTGCCAGCAGCTTAAGGGCCTACACAGATACGCAGTATTTT. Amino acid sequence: CASSLRAYTDTQYF.